Sequencing of this T cell receptor beta chain was carried out in a study of blood T cell repertoires in COVID-19. Clones were sequenced by immunoSEQ multiplex PCR, and TCRdb holds only the in-frame ones, with some missing. The table includes about 160,000 clones, approximately 81% detected once. The CDR3 is made up of 14 amino acids. V dropped 6 bases and J dropped 4 bases, with 15 bases sitting between them. The germline V gene encodes CDR1 LNHDA and CDR2 SQIVND (reference sequence). The clonotype originates from a woman aged 60-70 years with COVID-19, enrolled during active disease. The source material was peripheral blood. The chain is built from TRBV19 and TRBJ1-2; D unresolved. CDR3 loop: CASSPRGESYGYTF. In DNA, the CDR3 is TGTGCCAGTAGCCCCCGGGGAGAGAGCTATGGCTACACCTTC. The complete variable domain, with remaining parts taken from reference TRBV19 and TRBJ1-2, reads DGGITQSPKYLFRKEGQNVTLSCEQNLNHDAMYWYRQDPGQGLRLIYYSQIVNDFQKGDIAEGYSVSREKKESFPLTVTSAQKNPTAFYLCASSPRGESYGYTFGSGTRLTVV.